This T cell receptor (beta chain) was documented in a study of identical twins. Study outcomes and limitations: Models underestimated how often monozygotic twins shared out-of-frame TCR alpha. Insertion counts were lower in abundant cord blood beta clonotypes, a trend that memory repertoires did not show. Conclusions were based on cross-sectional statistical analysis, without following the same donors.

This clonotype was observed at least ten times. Its specificity is unknown. J was trimmed by 4 bases and V by 3 bases; bases with no gene match: 9. Germline CDR1 and CDR2: LGHDT and YNNKEL (reference sequence). The CDR3 contains 15 residues. A universal primer binding site was introduced by template switching. The final cDNA contained unique molecular identifiers. In TCRdb, the 5' RACE reads were re-called with MiXCR into one record per CDR3 protein. Of more than 1.5 million distinct CDR3 sequences listed, roughly 35% were seen once; the top ten hold around 0.25%. The sample taken for sequencing was cord blood. The V gene is TRBV3-1, the J gene TRBJ2-7, with 7 bases fitting TRBD2. The sequence was obtained from a newborn girl in good health. The CDR3 bases are TGTGCCAGCAGCCATAGGTCAGCGGGGATATACGAGCAGTACTTC. Translating it yields CASSHRSAGIYEQYF.